This TCR beta chain was recorded in a study of T cell responses to AZD1222 COVID-19 vaccine. Here immunoSEQ multiplex PCR was the method, and the copy in TCRdb shows in-frame clones only, minus some. The profile shows 120,000 to 150,000 clones, 93% of them singletons. The CDR3 length is 12 residues. Trimming removed 7 bases from V and 2 bases from J, with 6 bases in between. Here the sequenced sample was peripheral blood, taken on day 0 of MenACWY control vaccination. The receptor was isolated from an adult in good health. The chain couples TRBV12-3 or TRBV12-4 to TRBJ1-5; no firm D call. The CDR3 sequence: CASMRGNQPQHF. Here the CDR3 DNA reads TGTGCCAGCATGCGGGGCAATCAGCCCCAGCATTTT.